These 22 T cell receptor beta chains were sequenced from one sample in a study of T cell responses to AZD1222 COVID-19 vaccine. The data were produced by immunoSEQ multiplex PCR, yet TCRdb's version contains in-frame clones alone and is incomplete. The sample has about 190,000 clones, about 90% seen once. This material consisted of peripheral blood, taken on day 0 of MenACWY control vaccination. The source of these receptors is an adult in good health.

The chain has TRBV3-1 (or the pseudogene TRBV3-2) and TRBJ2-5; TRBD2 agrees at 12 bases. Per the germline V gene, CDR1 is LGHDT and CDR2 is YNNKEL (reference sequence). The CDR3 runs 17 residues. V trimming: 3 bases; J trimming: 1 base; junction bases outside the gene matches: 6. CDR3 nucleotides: TGTGCCAGCAGCCATCCCGGGACTAGCGGGCCCCAAGAGACCCAGTACTTC. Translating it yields CASSHPGTSGPQETQYF.

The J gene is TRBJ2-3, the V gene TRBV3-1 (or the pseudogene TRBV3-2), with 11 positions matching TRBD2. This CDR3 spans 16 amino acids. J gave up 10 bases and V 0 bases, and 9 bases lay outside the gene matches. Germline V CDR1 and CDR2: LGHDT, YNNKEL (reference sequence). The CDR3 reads CASSQEKGTSGGAQYF. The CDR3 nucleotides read TGTGCCAGCAGCCAAGAAAAGGGGACTAGCGGTGGGGCGCAGTATTTT.

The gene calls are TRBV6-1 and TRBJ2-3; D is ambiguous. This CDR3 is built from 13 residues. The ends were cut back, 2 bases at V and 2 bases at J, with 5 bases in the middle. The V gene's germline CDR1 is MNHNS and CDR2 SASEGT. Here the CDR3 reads CASSEFDTDTQYF. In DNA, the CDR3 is TGTGCCAGCAGTGAATTTGACACAGATACGCAGTATTTT.

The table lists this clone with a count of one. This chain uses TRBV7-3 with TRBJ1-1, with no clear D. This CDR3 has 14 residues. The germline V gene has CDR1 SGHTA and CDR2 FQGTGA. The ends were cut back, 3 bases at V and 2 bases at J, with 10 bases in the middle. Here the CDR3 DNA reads TGTGCCAGCAGCTTCGACGCAGGAAACACTGAAGCTTTCTTT. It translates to CASSFDAGNTEAFF.

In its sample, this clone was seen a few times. Here the CDR3 reads CASSYYPGQGLNYGYTF. CDR3 sequence (DNA): TGTGCCAGCAGTTATTACCCCGGACAGGGGCTTAACTATGGCTACACCTTC. V and J are TRBV6-7 and TRBJ1-2; TRBD1 agrees at 9 bases. Being an ORF, TRBV6-7 has a function that is uncertain. The length of the CDR3 is 17 residues. With V trimmed by 3 bases and J by 1 base, 9 bases remained unmatched.

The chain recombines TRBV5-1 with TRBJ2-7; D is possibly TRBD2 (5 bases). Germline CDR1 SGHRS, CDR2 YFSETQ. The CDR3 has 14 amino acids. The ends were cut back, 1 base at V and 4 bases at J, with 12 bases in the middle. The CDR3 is CASSLRVGNYEQYF. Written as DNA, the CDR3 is TGCGCCAGCAGCTTGAGAGTCGGGAATTACGAGCAGTACTTC.

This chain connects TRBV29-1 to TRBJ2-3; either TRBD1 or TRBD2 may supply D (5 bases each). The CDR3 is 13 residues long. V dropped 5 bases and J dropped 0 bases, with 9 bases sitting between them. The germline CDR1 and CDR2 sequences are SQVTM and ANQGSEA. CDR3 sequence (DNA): TGCAGCGTTCCGGGGCCGAGCACAGATACGCAGTATTTT. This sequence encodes CSVPGPSTDTQYF.

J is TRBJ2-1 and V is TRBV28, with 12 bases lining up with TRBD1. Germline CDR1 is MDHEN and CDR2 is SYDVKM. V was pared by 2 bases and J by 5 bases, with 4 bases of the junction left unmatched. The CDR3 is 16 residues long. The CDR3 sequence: CASSLPGQGADNEQFF. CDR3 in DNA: TGTGCCAGCAGTTTACCGGGACAGGGGGCGGACAATGAGCAGTTCTTC.

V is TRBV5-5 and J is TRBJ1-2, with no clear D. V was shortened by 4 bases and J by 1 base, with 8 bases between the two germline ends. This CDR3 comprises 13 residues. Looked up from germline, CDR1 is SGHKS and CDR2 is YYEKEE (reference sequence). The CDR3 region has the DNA TGTGCCAGCAGCCCTGACCTTAACTATGGCTACACCTTC. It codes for CASSPDLNYGYTF.

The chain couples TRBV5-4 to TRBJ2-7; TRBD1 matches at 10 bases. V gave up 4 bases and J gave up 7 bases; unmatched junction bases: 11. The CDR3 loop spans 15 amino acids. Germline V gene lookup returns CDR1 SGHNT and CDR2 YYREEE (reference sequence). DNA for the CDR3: TGTGCCAGCAGCGGTCGGACAGGGGGAGCCTTTGAGCAGTACTTC. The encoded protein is CASSGRTGGAFEQYF.

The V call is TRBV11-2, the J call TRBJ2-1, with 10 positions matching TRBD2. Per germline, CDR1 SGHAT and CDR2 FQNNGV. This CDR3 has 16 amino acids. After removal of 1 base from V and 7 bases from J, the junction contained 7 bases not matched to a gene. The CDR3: CASSLGLAGPSNEQFF. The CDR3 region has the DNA TGTGCCAGCAGCTTAGGACTAGCGGGTCCCTCAAATGAGCAGTTCTTC.

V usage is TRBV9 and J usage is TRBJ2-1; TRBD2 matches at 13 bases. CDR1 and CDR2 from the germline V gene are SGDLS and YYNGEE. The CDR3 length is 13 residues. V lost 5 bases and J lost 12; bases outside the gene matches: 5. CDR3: CASSEGLAGWQFF. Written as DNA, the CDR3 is TGTGCCAGCAGTGAGGGACTAGCGGGATGGCAGTTCTTC.

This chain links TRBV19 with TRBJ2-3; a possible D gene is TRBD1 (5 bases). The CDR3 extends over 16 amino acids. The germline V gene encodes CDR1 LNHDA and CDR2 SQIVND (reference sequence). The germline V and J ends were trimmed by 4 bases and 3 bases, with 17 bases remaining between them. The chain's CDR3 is CASSKDIRAWTDTQYF. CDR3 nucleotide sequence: TGTGCCAGTAGTAAGGACATCCGGGCGTGGACAGATACGCAGTATTTT.

CDR3 DNA sequence: TGCGCCAGCAGCCAAGGCGGGGGATATGGCTACACCTTC. This sequence encodes CASSQGGGYGYTF. This rearrangement joins TRBV4-1 to TRBJ1-2, with D possibly TRBD1 on 5 matching bases. Per the germline V gene, CDR1 is MGHRA and CDR2 is YSYEKL. Trimming cost V 1 base and J 5 bases, with 8 bases left between them. The CDR3 contains 13 residues.

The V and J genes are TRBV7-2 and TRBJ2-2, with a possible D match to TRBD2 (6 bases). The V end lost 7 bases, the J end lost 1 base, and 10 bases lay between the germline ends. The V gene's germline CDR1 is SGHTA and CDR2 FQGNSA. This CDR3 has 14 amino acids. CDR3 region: CASIKRVNTGELFF. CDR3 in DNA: TGTGCCAGCATCAAGCGGGTGAACACCGGGGAGCTGTTTTTT.

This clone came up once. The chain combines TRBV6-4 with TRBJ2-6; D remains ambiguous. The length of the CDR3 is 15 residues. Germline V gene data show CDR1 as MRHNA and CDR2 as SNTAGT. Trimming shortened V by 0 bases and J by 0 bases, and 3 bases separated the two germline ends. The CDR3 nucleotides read TGTGCCAGCAGTGACTCCCACTCTGGGGCCAACGTCCTGACTTTC. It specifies CASSDSHSGANVLTF.

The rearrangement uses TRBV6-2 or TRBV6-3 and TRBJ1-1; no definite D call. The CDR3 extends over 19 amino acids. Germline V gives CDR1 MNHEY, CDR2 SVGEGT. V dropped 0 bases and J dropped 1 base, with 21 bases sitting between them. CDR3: CASSYSRGGLRYSNTEAFF. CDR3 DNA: TGTGCCAGCAGTTACTCTCGAGGCGGCCTCCGGTATTCGAACACTGAAGCTTTCTTT.

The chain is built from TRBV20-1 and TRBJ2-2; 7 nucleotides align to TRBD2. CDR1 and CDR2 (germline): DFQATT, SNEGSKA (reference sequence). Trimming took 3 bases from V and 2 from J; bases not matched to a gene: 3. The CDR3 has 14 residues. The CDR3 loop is CSASASGNTGELFF. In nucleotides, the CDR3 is TGCAGTGCTAGTGCTAGCGGTAACACCGGGGAGCTGTTTTTT.

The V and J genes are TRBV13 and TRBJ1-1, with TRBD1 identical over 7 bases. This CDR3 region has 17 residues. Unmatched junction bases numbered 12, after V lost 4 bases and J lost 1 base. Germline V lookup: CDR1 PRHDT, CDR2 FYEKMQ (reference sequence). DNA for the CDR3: TGTGCCAGCAGCTCGGACAGGTGGGGATCAGGGAACACTGAAGCTTTCTTT. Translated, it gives CASSSDRWGSGNTEAFF.

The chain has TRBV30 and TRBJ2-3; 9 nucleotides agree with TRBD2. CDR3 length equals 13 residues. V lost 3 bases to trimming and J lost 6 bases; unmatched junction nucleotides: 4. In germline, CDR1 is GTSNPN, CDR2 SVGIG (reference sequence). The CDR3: CAWSIAGADTQYF. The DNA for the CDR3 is TGTGCCTGGAGCATAGCGGGGGCGGATACGCAGTATTTT.

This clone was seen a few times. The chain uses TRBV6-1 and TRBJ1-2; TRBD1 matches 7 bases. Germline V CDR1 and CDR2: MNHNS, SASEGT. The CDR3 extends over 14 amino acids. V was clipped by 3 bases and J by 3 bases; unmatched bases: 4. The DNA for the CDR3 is TGTGCCAGCAGTGACGAGGGGGCCCACTATGGCTACACCTTC. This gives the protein CASSDEGAHYGYTF.

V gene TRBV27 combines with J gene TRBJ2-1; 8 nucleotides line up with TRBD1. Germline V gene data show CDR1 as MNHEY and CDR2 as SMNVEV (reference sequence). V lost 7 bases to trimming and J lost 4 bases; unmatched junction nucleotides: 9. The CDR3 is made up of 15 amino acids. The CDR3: CASNPSGTGYNEQFF. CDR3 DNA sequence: TGTGCCAGCAACCCCTCCGGGACAGGTTACAATGAGCAGTTCTTC.